A selection of T cell receptor beta chains follows, all from one sample in a study of radiotherapy plus CTLA-4 blockade in lung cancer. The table came from immunoSEQ multiplex PCR; TCRdb's copy has only in-frame clones and leaves some out. This table holds about 93,000 clones, approximately 86% found once. Specimen: peripheral blood, collected from a patient treated with radiotherapy plus ipilimumab. The receptors were gathered from a human donor with non-small cell lung cancer that progressed on radiotherapy plus ipilimumab. Both conserved end residues are part of each CDR3. A D gene is named only where the DNA matches it firmly. The size of a clone is reported for some rows only, either as once, few or many, or as a class for expanded clones.

V: TRBV29-1
D: TRBD1
J: TRBJ2-7
size: NA
DNA: TGCAGCGTCCTTCCCGGGACAGGGACGTACGAGCAGTACTTC
CDR3: CSVLPGTGTYEQYF

V: TRBV25-1
D: NA
J: TRBJ2-5
size: NA
DNA: TGTGCCAGCAGTGAGCCCCTGGGGGTCCAAGAGACCCAGTACTTC
CDR3: CASSEPLGVQETQYF

V: TRBV4-2
D: TRBD2
J: TRBJ2-1
size: NA
DNA: TGTGCCAGCAGCCAAGATTGGGCGGGAGTTTTTGGGAATGAGCAGTTCTTC
CDR3: CASSQDWAGVFGNEQFF

V: TRBV29-1
D: NA
J: TRBJ2-7
size: NA
DNA: TGCAGCGTTGAAGAATTCCCGGGGGAGCAGTACTTC
CDR3: CSVEEFPGEQYF

V: TRBV2
D: TRBD2
J: TRBJ2-7
size: NA
DNA: TGTGCCAGCCAACCGGGACTAGCCTACGAGCAGTACTTC
CDR3: CASQPGLAYEQYF

V: TRBV7-6
D: NA
J: TRBJ2-3
size: NA
DNA: TGTGCCAGCAGCTTAGGGGTGGGACTGACAGATACGCAGTATTTT
CDR3: CASSLGVGLTDTQYF

V: TRBV19
D: NA
J: TRBJ2-3
size: NA
DNA: TGTGCCAGTAGTTTAGGAGGGCCGGCAGATACGCAGTATTTT
CDR3: CASSLGGPADTQYF

V: TRBV12-5
D: NA
J: TRBJ2-2
size: few
DNA: TGTGCTAGTGGTTTGGTTTTGGGCACCGGGGAGCTGTTTTTT
CDR3: CASGLVLGTGELFF

V: TRBV19
D: TRBD1
J: TRBJ2-7
size: many
DNA: TGTGCCAGTAGAGACAGGGTTGCCTACGAGCAGTACTTC
CDR3: CASRDRVAYEQYF

V: TRBV5-4
D: NA
J: TRBJ1-2
size: NA
DNA: TGTGCCAGCAGCTTGGAGGGCAGGGCTGCGGGCTACACCTTC
CDR3: CASSLEGRAAGYTF

V: TRBV21-1
D: NA
J: TRBJ1-4
size: NA
DNA: TGTGCCAGCAAAATCGGAGCCGGGGATACCAATGAAAAACTGTTTTTT
CDR3: CASKIGAGDTNEKLFF

V: TRBV11-2
D: NA
J: TRBJ2-3
size: NA
DNA: TGTGCCAGCAGGGGGGAGGCTGCAGATACGCAGTATTTT
CDR3: CASRGEAADTQYF

V: TRBV11-2
D: NA
J: TRBJ2-5
size: NA
DNA: TGTGCCAGCAGCCCGCGTCCGGGAACACCGGAGACCCAGTACTTC
CDR3: CASSPRPGTPETQYF

V: TRBV7-9
D: TRBD1
J: TRBJ2-2
size: NA
DNA: TGTGCCAGCAGTCTACAGGGGGCCTCGAACACCGGGGAGCTGTTTTTT
CDR3: CASSLQGASNTGELFF

V: TRBV9
D: TRBD2
J: TRBJ2-5
size: once
DNA: TGTGCCAGCAGCGTAGTAGGCGGGAGAGGAGAGACCCAGTACTTC
CDR3: CASSVVGGRGETQYF

V: TRBV9
D: NA
J: TRBJ2-3
size: NA
DNA: TGTGCCAGCAGCGTAGGGGCAGGGAATCGGGCAGATACGCAGTATTTT
CDR3: CASSVGAGNRADTQYF

V: TRBV29-1
D: TRBD1
J: TRBJ2-1
size: NA
DNA: TGCAGCGCTAGGGGACAGGGGTCCGATCTTTACAATGAGCAGTTCTTC
CDR3: CSARGQGSDLYNEQFF

V: TRBV19
D: TRBD1
J: TRBJ2-5
size: NA
DNA: TGTGCCAGTAGTTTCAGGACAGGCCAAGAGACCCAGTACTTC
CDR3: CASSFRTGQETQYF

V: TRBV18
D: NA
J: TRBJ1-1
size: NA
DNA: TGTGCCAGCTCACGGCGAAACACGGGCACTGAAGCTTTCTTT
CDR3: CASSRRNTGTEAFF

V: TRBV18
D: TRBD1
J: TRBJ1-2
size: NA
DNA: TGTGCCAGCTCGGAAAGGACAGGGCTGAGCTATGGCTACACCTTC
CDR3: CASSERTGLSYGYTF

V: TRBV2
D: NA
J: TRBJ2-1
size: NA
DNA: TGTGCCAGCAGTGATACTAGCTTCTATGAGCAGTTCTTC
CDR3: CASSDTSFYEQFF

V: TRBV4-1
D: NA
J: TRBJ1-1
size: NA
DNA: TGCGCCAGCAGCCAAGATCCGGCAGGGTTCGCTGAAGCTTTCTTT
CDR3: CASSQDPAGFAEAFF

V: TRBV5-1
D: TRBD2
J: TRBJ2-3
size: NA
DNA: TGCGCCAGCAGCTTGGCCCTGACTAGCGGGAGTACAGATACGCAGTATTTT
CDR3: CASSLALTSGSTDTQYF

V: TRBV2
D: TRBD1
J: TRBJ1-4
size: NA
DNA: TGTGCAAGTCGACCAGGGGGTGGGGAAAAACTGTTTTTT
CDR3: CASRPGGGEKLFF

V: TRBV27
D: TRBD2
J: TRBJ2-1
size: once
DNA: TGTGCCAGCCTTCGACTAGCGGGAGGGCCGTACAATGAGCAGTTCTTC
CDR3: CASLRLAGGPYNEQFF

V: TRBV2
D: NA
J: TRBJ1-2
size: NA
DNA: TGTGCCAGCAGTGAACGGGCCATCTATGGCTACACCTTC
CDR3: CASSERAIYGYTF

V: TRBV6-5
D: TRBD1
J: TRBJ2-7
size: NA
DNA: TGTGCCAGCAGTTATCCGGGACAGGGTGGCGAGCAGTACTTC
CDR3: CASSYPGQGGEQYF

V: TRBV29-1
D: NA
J: TRBJ2-7
size: NA
DNA: TGCAGCGTTGTTTTCATTCTAGGGGGCGAGCAGTACTTC
CDR3: CSVVFILGGEQYF

V: TRBV11-2
D: NA
J: TRBJ2-3
size: NA
DNA: TGTGCCAGCAGAAGCAGGGTAGTGGGAGCCGATACGCAGTATTTT
CDR3: CASRSRVVGADTQYF

V: TRBV5-1
D: NA
J: TRBJ2-5
size: NA
DNA: TGCGCCAGCAGCTTCCCCACAGGGTCCCAAGAGACCCAGTACTTC
CDR3: CASSFPTGSQETQYF

V: TRBV5-1
D: TRBD2
J: TRBJ2-1
size: once
DNA: TGCGCCAGCAGCCCGGAAAGCGGGAGGTTGAATGAGCAGTTCTTC
CDR3: CASSPESGRLNEQFF